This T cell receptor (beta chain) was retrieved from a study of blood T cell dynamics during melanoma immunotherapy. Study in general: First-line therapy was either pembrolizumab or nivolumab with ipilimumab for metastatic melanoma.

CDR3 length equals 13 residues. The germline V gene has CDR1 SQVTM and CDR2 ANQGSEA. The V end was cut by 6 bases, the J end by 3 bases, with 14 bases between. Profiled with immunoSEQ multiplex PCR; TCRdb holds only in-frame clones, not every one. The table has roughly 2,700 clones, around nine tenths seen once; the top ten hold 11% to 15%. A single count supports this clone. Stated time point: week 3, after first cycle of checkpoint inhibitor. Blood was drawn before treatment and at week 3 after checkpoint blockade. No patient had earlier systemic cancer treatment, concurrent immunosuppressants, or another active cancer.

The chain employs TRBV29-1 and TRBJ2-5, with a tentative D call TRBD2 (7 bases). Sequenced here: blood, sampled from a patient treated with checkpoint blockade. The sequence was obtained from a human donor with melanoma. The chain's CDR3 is CSVLGGGKETQYF. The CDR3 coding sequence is TGCAGCGTACTAGGGGGGGGGAAAGAGACCCAGTACTTC. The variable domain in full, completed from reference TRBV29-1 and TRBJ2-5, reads SAVISQKPSRDICQRGTSLTIQCQVDSQVTMMFWYRQQPGQSLTLIATANQGSEATYESGFVIDKFPISRPNLTFSTLTVSNMSPEDSSIYLCSVLGGGKETQYFGPGTRLLVL.